Below are 4 T cell receptor beta chains sequenced from a single sample in a study of molecular identifiers for immune sequencing clone quantification. TCRdb recomputed calls from the PCR reads with MiXCR, one row per CDR3 protein. The profile shows about half a million distinct CDR3 sequences, around 23% of them singletons. The sequenced sample consisted of naive CD8+ T cells from blood, with Jurkat cell RNA spiked in. As to subset: FACS-sorted CD8+CD4-CCR7+CD45RA+ naive T cells. These receptors were collected from a human donor in good health. Some libraries in this study had Jurkat cell RNA spiked in.

This clonotype appeared many times. The chain has TRBV27 and TRBJ2-5; D gene ambiguous. V was shortened by 2 bases and J by 1 base, with 5 bases between the two germline ends. Germline V gene lookup returns CDR1 MNHEY and CDR2 SMNVEV (reference sequence). The CDR3 length is 13 residues. As DNA, the CDR3 is TGTGCCAGCAGTTTAACCTCCCAAGAGACCCAGTACTTC. Its translation: CASSLTSQETQYF.

This clonotype occurred many times. The junction shows a germline mismatch at one end, possibly a read error. The chain employs TRBV5-1 and TRBJ2-7; TRBD1 aligns across 7 bases. The V gene's germline CDR1 is SGHRS and CDR2 YFSETQ. This CDR3 comprises 13 residues. The CDR3 protein is CASSWDSSYEQYF. CDR3 coding DNA: TGTGCCAGCAGCTGGGACAGCTCCTACGAGCAGTACTTC.

There are a few counts of this clonotype. The J gene is TRBJ2-5, the V gene TRBV19, with D unclear. CDR1 LNHDA and CDR2 SQIVND come from the germline V gene (reference sequence). Trimming took 8 bases from V and 0 from J, leaving 13 bases between them. The CDR3 extends over 14 amino acids. The CDR3 loop is CASGMFRDQETQYF. CDR3 sequence (DNA): TGTGCCAGTGGCATGTTTAGGGACCAAGAGACCCAGTACTTC.

This clonotype was counted a few times. The chain is built from TRBV7-9 and TRBJ1-1; D is possibly TRBD1 (5 bases). Trimming pared 5 bases from V and 3 bases from J, leaving 13 bases between. Germline lookup yields CDR1 SEHNR and CDR2 FQNEAQ (reference sequence). The CDR3 has 14 residues. The DNA for the CDR3 is TGTGCCAGCAGCCCCAGGGTAGGGGACACTGAAGCTTTCTTT. Its protein product is CASSPRVGDTEAFF.